Below are 8 T cell receptor beta chains sequenced from a single sample in a study of blood T cell repertoires in COVID-19. Using immunoSEQ multiplex PCR, the repertoire was profiled, and TCRdb retains in-frame clones only, with some absent. The repertoire holds more than 200,000 clones, with about nine tenths as singletons. The specimen sequenced was PBMCs or T cells enriched from blood (not recorded which). These receptors came from a woman between 25 and 40 years old with acute COVID-19.

On this clone: The same CDR3 can be traced to other DNA sequences in this sample. This rearrangement joins TRBV7-8 to TRBJ2-5, with D perhaps TRBD2 (6 bases). Germline V gene data show CDR1 as SGHVS and CDR2 as FQNEAQ. The CDR3 sequence is 14 residues long. Trimming cost V 2 bases and J 2 bases, with 9 bases left between them. Here the CDR3 reads CASSLSGGQETQYF. The CDR3 coding sequence is TGTGCCAGCAGCTTAAGTGGGGGGCAAGAGACCCAGTACTTC.

The V call is TRBV19, the J call TRBJ1-1, with D uncertain. Trimming took 4 bases from V and 0 from J, leaving 15 bases between them. The germline gives CDR1 LNHDA, CDR2 SQIVND (reference sequence). The CDR3 is 16 amino acids. CDR3 amino acids: CASSTSGNPLNTEAFF. DNA for the CDR3: TGTGCCAGTAGTACCTCAGGAAACCCCTTGAACACTGAAGCTTTCTTT.

The gene calls are TRBV12-3 or TRBV12-4 and TRBJ1-1; 7 nucleotides agree with TRBD1. The J segment lost 7 bases and the V segment lost 3 bases, leaving 2 bases of the junction unmatched. The CDR3 runs to 12 residues. The CDR3 bases are TGTGCCAGCAGTTTGACAGGGATTGAAGCTTTCTTT. Its protein is CASSLTGIEAFF.

The gene calls are TRBV12-3 or TRBV12-4 and TRBJ1-5; D unclear. This CDR3 is built from 11 residues. V was clipped by 3 bases and J by 11 bases, with 8 bases between them. CDR3 sequence (DNA): TGTGCCAGCAGTTTCAGTTTCTCCCAGCATTTT. Its protein product is CASSFSFSQHF.

The chain carries TRBV27 and TRBJ1-1, with D tentatively TRBD1 (5 bases). The germline V and J ends were trimmed by 5 bases and 0 bases, with 13 bases remaining between them. This CDR3 has 15 residues. The germline V gene has CDR1 MNHEY and CDR2 SMNVEV (reference sequence). The CDR3 region is CASSMPGLMNTEAFF. The DNA of the CDR3 is TGTGCCAGCAGTATGCCGGGACTGATGAACACTGAAGCTTTCTTT.

The chain uses TRBV6-2 or TRBV6-3 and TRBJ2-1; TRBD2 agrees at 12 bases. V was clipped by 1 base and J by 3 bases; unmatched bases: 13. The CDR3 extends over 20 amino acids. The germline gives CDR1 MNHEY, CDR2 SVGEGT. This CDR3 is CASSYLFGLAGSSDYNEQFF. CDR3 bases: TGTGCCAGCAGTTACTTGTTTGGACTAGCGGGATCTTCAGACTACAATGAGCAGTTCTTC.

V gene TRBV5-1 combines with J gene TRBJ2-1; TRBD1 matches 11 bases. The CDR3 is 15 residues long. Germline V gene sequence: CDR1 SGHRS, CDR2 YFSETQ. After removal of 4 bases from V and 10 bases from J, the junction contained 10 bases not matched to a gene. As DNA, the CDR3 is TGCGCCAGCAGCCGGGGACAGGGGGGGACGAAGGAGCAGTTCTTC. Translating it yields CASSRGQGGTKEQFF.

The CDR3 protein is CASSPGAGEADTQYF. The CDR3 nucleotides are TGTGCCAGCAGCCCAGGGGCGGGAGAAGCGGATACGCAGTATTTT. This chain links TRBV9 with TRBJ2-3; tentatively, D is TRBD2 (7 bases). This CDR3 spans 15 amino acids. Germline loops: CDR1 SGDLS, CDR2 YYNGEE. V shed 4 bases and J shed 6 bases, with 18 bases lying between them.